This entry features one TCR beta chain sequence. Between the trimmed V and J ends, which lost 4 bases and 4 bases, there was a span of 20 bases. This CDR3 contains 16 residues. Germline V gene lookup returns CDR1 SGHNT and CDR2 YYREEE (reference sequence). This entry comes from a study of blood T cell repertoires in COVID-19. The data were produced by immunoSEQ multiplex PCR, yet TCRdb's version contains in-frame clones alone and is incomplete. The sample records roughly 160,000 clones, around 86% being singletons. The genes are TRBV5-4 and TRBJ1-1; D may be TRBD1 (6 bases). The sample was peripheral blood. This receptor was taken from a man aged 55 to 70 with COVID-19, enrolled during active disease. This CDR3 is CASSGGGFLPTTEAFF. The CDR3, as DNA: TGTGCCAGCAGCGGCGGGGGCTTCCTTCCTACCACTGAAGCTTTCTTT.